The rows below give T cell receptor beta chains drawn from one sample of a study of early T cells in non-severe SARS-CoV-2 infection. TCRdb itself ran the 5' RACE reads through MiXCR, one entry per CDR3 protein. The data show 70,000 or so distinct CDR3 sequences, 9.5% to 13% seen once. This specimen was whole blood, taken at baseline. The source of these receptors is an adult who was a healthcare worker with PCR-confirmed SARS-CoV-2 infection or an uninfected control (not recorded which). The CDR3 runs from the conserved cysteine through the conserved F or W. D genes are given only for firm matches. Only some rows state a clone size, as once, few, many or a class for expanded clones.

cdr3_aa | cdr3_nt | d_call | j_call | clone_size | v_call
CASSVAPSGGETQYF | TGTGCCAGCAGCGTAGCTCCTAGCGGGGGGGAGACCCAGTACTTC | TRBD2 | TRBJ2-5 | many | TRBV9
CASSLWGDLNQPQHF | TGCGCCAGCAGCTTGTGGGGGGACTTAAATCAGCCCCAGCATTTT | . | TRBJ1-5 | . | TRBV5-1
CSVGFHGTENTGELFF | TGCAGCGTTGGTTTTCATGGGACAGAAAACACCGGGGAGCTGTTTTTT | TRBD1 | TRBJ2-2 | . | TRBV29-1
CASRGIAKNIQYF | TGTGCCAGCAGGGGGATAGCCAAAAACATTCAGTACTTC | . | TRBJ2-4 | few | TRBV3-1
CASSLRRGQGNTIYF | TGTGCCAGCAGTCTTCGCAGGGGGCAGGGAAACACCATATATTTT | TRBD1 | TRBJ1-3 | many | TRBV12-3/TRBV12-4
CASRSADRYGYTF | TGTGCCAGCCGATCCGCAGATCGGTATGGCTACACCTTC | . | TRBJ1-2 | . | TRBV28
CSAGPTNTEAFF | TGCAGTGCTGGACCGACGAACACTGAAGCTTTCTTT | . | TRBJ1-1 | . | TRBV20-1
CASSKGEGYGNQPQHF | TGTGCCAGCAGTAAAGGGGAGGGTTATGGCAATCAGCCCCAGCATTTT | . | TRBJ1-5 | few | TRBV6-5
CASSSARLGAGTEAFF | TGTGCCAGCAGTTCGGCCCGTTTGGGGGCGGGCACTGAAGCTTTCTTT | . | TRBJ1-1 | . | TRBV12-3/TRBV12-4
CASRSDVSYEQYF | TGTGCCAGCAGATCAGACGTTTCCTACGAGCAGTACTTC | . | TRBJ2-7 | . | TRBV6-6
CASSRLDRGEETQYF | TGTGCCAGCAGCCGACTCGACAGGGGGGAAGAGACCCAGTACTTC | TRBD1 | TRBJ2-5 | few | TRBV7-6
CASSLETVSTQYF | TGTGCCAGCAGCTTAGAGACCGTGTCAACGCAGTATTTT | . | TRBJ2-3 | many | TRBV7-2
CASSPTGIAPLHF | TGTGCCAGCAGCCCGACAGGGATAGCACCCCTCCACTTT | TRBD1 | TRBJ1-6 | few | TRBV27
CASSLELRGGSYTF | TGCGCCAGCAGCTTGGAACTCCGAGGGGGAAGCTACACCTTC | . | TRBJ1-2 | few | TRBV5-1
CASSPHPGQVYTEAFF | TGTGCCAGCTCTCCGCATCCGGGACAGGTATACACTGAAGCTTTCTTT | TRBD1 | TRBJ1-1 | . | TRBV27
CASSPNRRVSHNEQFF | TGTGCCAGCAGCCCAAATCGAAGGGTGTCCCACAATGAGCAGTTCTTC | . | TRBJ2-1 | . | TRBV7-9
CSAPQTTPGDTQYF | TGCAGTGCCCCGCAAACGACCCCCGGTGATACGCAGTATTTT | . | TRBJ2-3 | few | TRBV20-1
CASSPRDNHEQYF | TGTGCCAGCAGCCCGCGGGACAACCACGAGCAGTACTTC | . | TRBJ2-7 | . | TRBV7-9
CASSPRGGRVGQETQYF | TGTGCCAGCAGCCCTAGAGGGGGCCGGGTGGGACAAGAGACCCAGTACTTC | TRBD1 | TRBJ2-5 | many | TRBV3-1
CASSTRNYEQYF | TGTGCCAGCAGCACGCGGAACTACGAGCAGTACTTC | . | TRBJ2-7 | many | TRBV11-2
CASSLGPGGATEAFF | TGCGCCAGCAGCTTGGGTCCAGGGGGCGCGACTGAAGCTTTCTTT | TRBD1 | TRBJ1-1 | . | TRBV5-1
CASGLNRGRDTQYF | TGTGCTAGTGGTTTGAACAGGGGGAGGGATACGCAGTATTTT | TRBD1 | TRBJ2-3 | . | TRBV12-5
CASSPFGAGARTGELFF | TGTGCCAGCAGCCCCTTTGGAGCGGGGGCCCGCACCGGGGAGCTGTTTTTT | TRBD2 | TRBJ2-2 | many | TRBV4-2
CASATNAGELFF | TGTGCCAGCGCCACGAACGCCGGGGAGCTGTTTTTT | . | TRBJ2-2 | . | TRBV11-2
CASSQDLDRDSPLHF | TGCGCCAGCAGCCAAGATTTAGATAGGGATTCACCCCTCCACTTT | . | TRBJ1-6 | many | TRBV4-3
CASSPGLPGDQPQHF | TGTGCCAGCAGCCCAGGGCTCCCGGGCGATCAGCCCCAGCATTTT | . | TRBJ1-5 | many | TRBV7-2